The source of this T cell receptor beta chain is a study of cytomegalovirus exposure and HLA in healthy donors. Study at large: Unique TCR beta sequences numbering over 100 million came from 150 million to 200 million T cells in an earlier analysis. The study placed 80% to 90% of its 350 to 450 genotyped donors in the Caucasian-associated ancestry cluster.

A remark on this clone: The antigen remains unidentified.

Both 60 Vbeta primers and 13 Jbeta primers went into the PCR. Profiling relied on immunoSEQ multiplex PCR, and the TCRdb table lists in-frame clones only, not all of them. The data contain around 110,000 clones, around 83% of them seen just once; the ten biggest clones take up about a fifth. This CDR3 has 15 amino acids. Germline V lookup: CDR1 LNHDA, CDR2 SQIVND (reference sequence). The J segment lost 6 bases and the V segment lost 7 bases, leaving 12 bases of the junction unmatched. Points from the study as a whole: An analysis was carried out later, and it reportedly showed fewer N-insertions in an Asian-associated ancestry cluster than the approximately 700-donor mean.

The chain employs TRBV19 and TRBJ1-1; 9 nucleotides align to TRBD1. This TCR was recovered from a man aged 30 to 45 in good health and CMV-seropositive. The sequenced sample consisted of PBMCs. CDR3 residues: CASNSPGQGAPEAFF. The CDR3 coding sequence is TGTGCCAGTAATTCACCGGGACAGGGCGCGCCTGAAGCTTTCTTT.